This TCR beta chain was profiled in a study of blood T cell repertoires in COVID-19. Study details: Samples of COVID-19 (acute and convalescent) were obtained from the United States, Italy and Spain. From T cells, B-cell-depleted T cells, or PBMCs came the material, which was cDNA or gDNA.

This clone was picked up a small number of times. In the authors' workflow: The authors estimated nucleated cell counts from reference gene primer amplification. Clones were sequenced by immunoSEQ multiplex PCR, and TCRdb holds only the in-frame ones, with some missing. V and J calls and clone size are copied from that table; D and trimming were computed from the DNA. The sample lists 200,000 or so clones, 92% occurring once. Seattle patient enrollment occurred during active infection, with longitudinal follow-up thereafter. Germline V gene data show CDR1 as SNHLY and CDR2 as FYNNEI. The CDR3 length is 15 residues. V gave up 5 bases and J gave up 4 bases, with 17 bases separating them.

The sequenced sample was peripheral blood. V and J are TRBV2 and TRBJ1-1, with D perhaps matching TRBD1 (6 bases). This TCR came from a man aged 55 to 70 with COVID-19, enrolled during active disease. CDR3 amino acids: CASSSHNGGATEAFF. CDR3 DNA sequence: TGTGCCAGCAGTTCACACAACGGGGGGGCCACTGAAGCTTTCTTT.